These 16 T cell receptor beta chains were all obtained from the same sample, sequenced in a study of technical replicates of blood from a handful of donors. The data were produced by immunoSEQ multiplex PCR, yet TCRdb's version contains in-frame clones alone and is incomplete. The data contain more than 90,000 clones, 90% to 96% of them seen just once; the ten biggest clones take up approximately 0.37%. The specimen sequenced was T cells isolated from PBMCs. All receptors come from a human donor in good health.

This clone was found once. Here the CDR3 reads CASSYSSTYTDTQYF. The DNA of the CDR3 is TGTGCCAGCAGTTACTCTTCAACTTACACAGATACGCAGTATTTT. The chain carries TRBV6-7 and TRBJ2-3, with D unclear. TRBV6-7 is treated as an ORF (open reading frame) with a function not yet certain. The CDR3 length is 15 residues. Between the trimmed V and J ends, which lost 0 bases and 2 bases, there was a span of 9 bases.

The chain links TRBV5-1 to TRBJ2-1, with TRBD2 identical over 8 bases. CDR3 length: 17 residues. Germline trimming cut 0 bases from V and 3 bases from J; bases unmatched to any gene: 8. Germline V gene data show CDR1 as SGHRS and CDR2 as YFSETQ. The CDR3 spells CASSLAGAGGFYNEQFF. The CDR3 region has the DNA TGCGCCAGCAGCTTGGCCGGGGCGGGAGGTTTCTACAATGAGCAGTTCTTC.

The chain links TRBV7-3 to TRBJ2-2; 7 bases are shared with TRBD2. Germline CDR1 is SGHTA and CDR2 is FQGTGA. With V trimmed by 6 bases and J by 4 bases, 14 bases remained unmatched. This CDR3 is built from 17 residues. Written as DNA, the CDR3 is TGTGCCAGCAGTTTGCTAGCGGAACTGGGTCGCACCGGGGAGCTGTTTTTT. Translated: CASSLLAELGRTGELFF.

CDR3 amino acids: CAWSKGQGADTQYF. For the CDR3, the DNA is TGTGCCTGGAGTAAGGGGCAGGGGGCAGATACGCAGTATTTT. The rearrangement uses TRBV30 and TRBJ2-3, with 7 bases lining up with TRBD1. V dropped 2 bases and J dropped 4; count of bases not matched to a gene: 6. This CDR3 has 14 residues. Germline V gene lookup returns CDR1 GTSNPN and CDR2 SVGIG (reference sequence). The variable domain in full, with the rest retrieved from reference TRBV30 and TRBJ2-3, is SQTIHQWPATLVQPVGSPLSLECTVEGTSNPNLYWYRQAAGRGLQLLFYSVGIGQISSEVPQNLSASRPQDRQFILSSKKLLLSDSGFYLCAWSKGQGADTQYFGPGTRLTVL.

The rearrangement joins TRBV28 to TRBJ2-7; TRBD1 might be the D (6 bases). This CDR3 contains 15 residues. Trimming stripped 5 bases from V and 7 bases from J, with 21 bases between. Germline V gene lookup returns CDR1 MDHEN and CDR2 SYDVKM. DNA of the CDR3: TGTGCCAGCAGTCCCGGCACAGGGTTACTACGAGAGCAGTACTTC. It codes for CASSPGTGLLREQYF.

The chain recombines TRBV9 with TRBJ2-7, with 10 positions matching TRBD2. Looked up from germline, CDR1 is SGDLS and CDR2 is YYNGEE. V lost 0 bases to trimming and J lost 2 bases; unmatched junction nucleotides: 5. This CDR3 has 16 residues. This CDR3 reads CASSVAATSGAYEQYF. The DNA of the CDR3 is TGTGCCAGCAGCGTAGCTGCCACTAGCGGGGCCTACGAGCAGTACTTC.

V usage is TRBV5-1 and J usage is TRBJ2-7, with D possibly being TRBD2 (5 bases). Per germline, CDR1 SGHRS and CDR2 YFSETQ. This CDR3 is built from 13 residues. The V gene lost 7 bases and the J gene lost 2 bases, with 13 bases spanning the gap. The CDR3 protein is CASAGVGPYEQYF. The CDR3 DNA is TGCGCCAGCGCCGGGGTAGGGCCCTACGAGCAGTACTTC.

The rearrangement joins TRBV28 to TRBJ1-1; 7 bases agree with TRBD1. The CDR3 loop spans 13 amino acids. Trimming removed 8 bases from V and 0 bases from J; junction bases left unmatched: 3. The germline V gene encodes CDR1 MDHEN and CDR2 SYDVKM. The CDR3 here is CASSTGLNTEAFF. The CDR3 DNA sequence: TGTGCCAGCTCGACAGGGCTGAACACTGAAGCTTTCTTT.

V and J are TRBV4-1 and TRBJ2-7, with 13 bases identical to TRBD2. CDR1 and CDR2 from the germline V gene are MGHRA and YSYEKL. This CDR3 has 17 residues. The V gene end was trimmed by 4 bases and the J gene end by 2 bases; junction bases not matched to a gene: 8. DNA for the CDR3: TGCGCCAGCAGCCCGGGACTAGCGGGACGAAGACCCTACGAGCAGTACTTC. Protein: CASSPGLAGRRPYEQYF.

This chain connects TRBV28 to TRBJ2-3; 7 nucleotides match TRBD2. CDR1 is MDHEN and CDR2 is SYDVKM in the germline V gene. This CDR3 has 14 amino acids. With V trimmed by 7 bases and J by 0 bases, 4 bases remained unmatched. The CDR3: CASKAGVSTDTQYF. The CDR3 DNA follows: TGTGCCAGCAAGGCGGGGGTGAGCACAGATACGCAGTATTTT.

This chain connects TRBV28 to TRBJ2-7, with D maybe TRBD2 (5 bases). The CDR3 is 14 amino acids. Trimming shortened V by 8 bases and J by 3 bases, and 17 bases separated the two germline ends. In germline, CDR1 is MDHEN, CDR2 SYDVKM. The CDR3 loop reads CASGEDPRGYEQYF. The CDR3 DNA follows: TGTGCCAGCGGAGAGGACCCCCGGGGCTACGAGCAGTACTTC.

V gene TRBV9 combines with J gene TRBJ2-7; 8 bases map to TRBD2. J lost 5 bases, V lost 4 bases, and 14 bases had no gene match. Looked up from germline, CDR1 is SGDLS and CDR2 is YYNGEE. The CDR3 has 16 residues. CDR3 protein: CASSPTSGRGGNEQYF. The CDR3 DNA is TGTGCCAGCAGCCCCACGAGCGGGAGAGGGGGAAACGAGCAGTACTTC.

This chain joins TRBV7-2 and TRBJ1-5; D might be TRBD1 (5 bases). Trimming took off 1 base at V and 1 base at J, with 8 bases between the two ends. Germline V CDR1 and CDR2: SGHTA, FQGNSA. There are 15 residues in the CDR3. The CDR3: CASSLVEGSNQPQHF. The DNA of the CDR3 is TGTGCCAGCAGCTTAGTGGAGGGGAGCAATCAGCCCCAGCATTTT.

V is TRBV7-2 and J is TRBJ1-1, with D perhaps TRBD1 (6 bases). The CDR3 runs to 15 residues. Germline assignment: CDR1 SGHTA and CDR2 FQGNSA. V was shortened by 1 base and J by 0 bases, with 9 bases between the two germline ends. CDR3 amino acids: CASSLVGAMNTEAFF. The CDR3 DNA follows: TGTGCCAGCAGCTTAGTGGGGGCCATGAACACTGAAGCTTTCTTT.

The chain carries TRBV27 and TRBJ2-7, with 13 bases aligning to TRBD2. Germline CDR1 and CDR2: MNHEY and SMNVEV (reference sequence). The CDR3 sequence is 15 residues long. Trimming at V came to 6 bases and at J to 2 bases, leaving 4 bases not matched to a gene. DNA for the CDR3: TGTGCCAGCAGCATGGGACTAGCGGGAACCTACGAGCAGTACTTC. Translation: CASSMGLAGTYEQYF.

This chain links TRBV4-3 with TRBJ2-3, with TRBD2 matching over 14 bases. V lost 1 base to trimming and J lost 1 base; unmatched junction nucleotides: 4. The CDR3 length is 18 residues. Germline lookup yields CDR1 LGHNA and CDR2 YSLEER. The CDR3, as DNA: TGCGCCAGCAGCCAAGGGAAGGGACTAGCGGGAGGCACAGATACGCAGTATTTT. This sequence encodes CASSQGKGLAGGTDTQYF.